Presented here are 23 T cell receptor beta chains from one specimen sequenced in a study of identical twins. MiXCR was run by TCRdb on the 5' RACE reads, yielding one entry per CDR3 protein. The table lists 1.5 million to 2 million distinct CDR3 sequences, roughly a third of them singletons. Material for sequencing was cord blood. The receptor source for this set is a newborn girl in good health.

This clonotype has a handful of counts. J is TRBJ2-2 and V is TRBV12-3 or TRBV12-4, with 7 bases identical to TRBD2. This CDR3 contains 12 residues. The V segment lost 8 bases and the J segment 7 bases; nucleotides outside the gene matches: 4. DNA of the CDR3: TGTGCCAGCGGCGCGGGAGTCGGGGAGCTGTTTTTT. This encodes CASGAGVGELFF.

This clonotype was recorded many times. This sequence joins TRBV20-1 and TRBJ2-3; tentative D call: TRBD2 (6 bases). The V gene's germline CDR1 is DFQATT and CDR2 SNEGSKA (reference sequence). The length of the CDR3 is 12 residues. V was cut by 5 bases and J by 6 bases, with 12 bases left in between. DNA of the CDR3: TGCAGTGCTCGGGACTCGGGGGATACGCAGTATTTT. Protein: CSARDSGDTQYF.

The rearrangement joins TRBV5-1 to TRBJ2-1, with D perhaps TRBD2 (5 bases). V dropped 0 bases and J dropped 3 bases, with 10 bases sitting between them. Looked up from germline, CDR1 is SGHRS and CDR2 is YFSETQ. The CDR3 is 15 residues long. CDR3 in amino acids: CASSLVLVNYNEQFF. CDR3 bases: TGCGCCAGCAGCTTGGTACTAGTTAACTACAATGAGCAGTTCTTC.

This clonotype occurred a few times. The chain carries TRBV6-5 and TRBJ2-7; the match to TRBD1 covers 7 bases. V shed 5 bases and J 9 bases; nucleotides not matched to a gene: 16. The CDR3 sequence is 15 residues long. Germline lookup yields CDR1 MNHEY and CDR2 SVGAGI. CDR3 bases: TGTGCCAGCAGTCCCGGGGACAGACTTCACCTGGGGCAGTACTTC. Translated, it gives CASSPGDRLHLGQYF.

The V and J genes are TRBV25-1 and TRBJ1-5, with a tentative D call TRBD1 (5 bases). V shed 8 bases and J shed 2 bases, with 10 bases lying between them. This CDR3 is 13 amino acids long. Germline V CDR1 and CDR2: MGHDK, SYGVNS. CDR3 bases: TGTGCCAGCCACCAGGGAGGCAATCAGCCCCAGCATTTT. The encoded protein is CASHQGGNQPQHF.

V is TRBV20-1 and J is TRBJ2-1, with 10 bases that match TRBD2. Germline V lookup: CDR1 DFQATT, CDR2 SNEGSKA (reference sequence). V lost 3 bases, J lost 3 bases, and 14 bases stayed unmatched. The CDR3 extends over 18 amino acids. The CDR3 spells CSARVTSGLGQSYNEQFF. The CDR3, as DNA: TGCAGTGCTAGGGTGACTAGCGGGTTAGGGCAAAGCTACAATGAGCAGTTCTTC.

The CDR3, as DNA: TGCAGTGCTAGAGATCCGTTGAAGAGCTCCTACGAGCAGTACTTC. It is translated as CSARDPLKSSYEQYF. This rearrangement joins TRBV20-1 to TRBJ2-7; D gene uncertain. The CDR3 is made up of 15 amino acids. V lost 0 bases to trimming and J lost 0 bases, with 12 bases between them. Germline CDR1 and CDR2: DFQATT and SNEGSKA (reference sequence).

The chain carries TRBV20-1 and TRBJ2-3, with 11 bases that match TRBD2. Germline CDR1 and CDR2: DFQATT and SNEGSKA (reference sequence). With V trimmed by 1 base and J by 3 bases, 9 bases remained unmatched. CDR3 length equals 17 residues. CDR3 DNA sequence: TGCAGTGCTAGAGTCCTAGCGGGAGGAGGGTTGACAGATACGCAGTATTTT. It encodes CSARVLAGGGLTDTQYF.

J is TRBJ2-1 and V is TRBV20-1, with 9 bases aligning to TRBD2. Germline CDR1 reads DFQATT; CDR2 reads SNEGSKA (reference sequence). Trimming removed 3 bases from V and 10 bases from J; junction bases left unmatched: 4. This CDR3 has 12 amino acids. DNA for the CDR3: TGCAGTGCTAGGGAGACTAGCGGCGAGCAGTTCTTC. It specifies CSARETSGEQFF.

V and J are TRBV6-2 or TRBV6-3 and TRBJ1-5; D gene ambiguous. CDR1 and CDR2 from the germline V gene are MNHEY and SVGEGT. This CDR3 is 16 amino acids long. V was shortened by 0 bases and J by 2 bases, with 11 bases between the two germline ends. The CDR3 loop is CASSYSKWLGNQPQHF. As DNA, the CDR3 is TGTGCCAGCAGTTACTCGAAGTGGTTAGGCAATCAGCCCCAGCATTTT.

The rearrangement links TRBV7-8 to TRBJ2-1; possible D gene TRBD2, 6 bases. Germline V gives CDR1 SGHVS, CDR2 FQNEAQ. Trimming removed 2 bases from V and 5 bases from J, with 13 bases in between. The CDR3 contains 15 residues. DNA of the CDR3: TGTGCCAGCAGCTTACGGCTAGCGAGAGACAATGAGCAGTTCTTC. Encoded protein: CASSLRLARDNEQFF.

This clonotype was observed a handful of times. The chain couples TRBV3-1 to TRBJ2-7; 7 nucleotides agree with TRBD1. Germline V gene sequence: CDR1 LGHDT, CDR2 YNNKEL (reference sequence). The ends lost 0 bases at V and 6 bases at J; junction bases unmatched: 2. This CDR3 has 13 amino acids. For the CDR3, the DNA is TGTGCCAGCAGCCAAGAAGGGGGCGGCGAGCAGTACTTC. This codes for CASSQEGGGEQYF.

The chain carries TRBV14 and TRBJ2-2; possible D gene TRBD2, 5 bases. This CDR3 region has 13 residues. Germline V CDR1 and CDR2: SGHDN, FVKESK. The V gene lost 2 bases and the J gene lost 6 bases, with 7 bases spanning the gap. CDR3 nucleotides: TGTGCCAGCAGCCAATGGGAGCCCGGGGAGCTGTTTTTT. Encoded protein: CASSQWEPGELFF.

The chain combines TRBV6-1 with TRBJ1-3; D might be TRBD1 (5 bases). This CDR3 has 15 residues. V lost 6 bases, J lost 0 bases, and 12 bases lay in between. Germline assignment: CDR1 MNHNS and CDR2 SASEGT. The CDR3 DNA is TGTGCCAGCAGGGACAACCCCTTCTCTGGAAACACCATATATTTT. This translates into CASRDNPFSGNTIYF.

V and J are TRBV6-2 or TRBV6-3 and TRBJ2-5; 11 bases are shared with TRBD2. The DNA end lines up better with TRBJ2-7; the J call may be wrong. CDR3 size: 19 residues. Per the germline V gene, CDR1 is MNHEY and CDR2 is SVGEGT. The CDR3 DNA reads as TGTGCCAGCAGTTACCCATCCGTCACCACTAGCGGGGGTGCCTACGAGCAGTACTTC. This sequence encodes CASSYPSVTTSGGAYEQYF.

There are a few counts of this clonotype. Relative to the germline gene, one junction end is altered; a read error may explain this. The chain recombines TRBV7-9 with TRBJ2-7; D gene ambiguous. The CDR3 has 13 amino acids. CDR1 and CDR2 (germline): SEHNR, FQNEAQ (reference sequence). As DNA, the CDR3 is TGTGCCAGCGGCTTGGACGGATCCTACGAGCAGTACTTC. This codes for CASGLDGSYEQYF.

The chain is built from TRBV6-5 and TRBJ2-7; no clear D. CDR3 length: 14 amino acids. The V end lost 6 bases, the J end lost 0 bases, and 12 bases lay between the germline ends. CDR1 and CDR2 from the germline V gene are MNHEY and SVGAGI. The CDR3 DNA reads TGTGCCAGCAGCCACGACGCACGCTCCTACGAGCAGTACTTC. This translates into CASSHDARSYEQYF.

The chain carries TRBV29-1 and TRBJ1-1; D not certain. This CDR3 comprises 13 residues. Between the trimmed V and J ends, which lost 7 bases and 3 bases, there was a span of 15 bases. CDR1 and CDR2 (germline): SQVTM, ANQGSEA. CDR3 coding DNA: TGCAGCGCCGCATTGCGGGCGGACACTGAAGCTTTCTTT. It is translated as CSAALRADTEAFF.

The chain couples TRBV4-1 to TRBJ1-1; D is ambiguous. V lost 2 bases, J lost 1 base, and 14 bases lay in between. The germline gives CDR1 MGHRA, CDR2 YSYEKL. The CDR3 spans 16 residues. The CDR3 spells CASSQTPRTGNTEAFF. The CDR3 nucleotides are TGCGCCAGCAGCCAAACCCCGCGGACGGGGAACACTGAAGCTTTCTTT.

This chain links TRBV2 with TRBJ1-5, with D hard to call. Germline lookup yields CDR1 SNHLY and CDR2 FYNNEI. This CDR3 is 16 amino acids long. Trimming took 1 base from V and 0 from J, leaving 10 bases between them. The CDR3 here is CASSEGKGYSNQPQHF. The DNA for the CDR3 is TGTGCCAGCAGTGAAGGGAAAGGGTATAGCAATCAGCCCCAGCATTTT. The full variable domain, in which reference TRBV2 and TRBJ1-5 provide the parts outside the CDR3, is EPEVTQTPSHQVTQMGQEVILRCVPISNHLYFYWYRQILGQKVEFLVSFYNNEISEKSEIFDDQFSVERPDGSNFTLKIRSTKLEDSAMYFCASSEGKGYSNQPQHFGDGTRLSIL.

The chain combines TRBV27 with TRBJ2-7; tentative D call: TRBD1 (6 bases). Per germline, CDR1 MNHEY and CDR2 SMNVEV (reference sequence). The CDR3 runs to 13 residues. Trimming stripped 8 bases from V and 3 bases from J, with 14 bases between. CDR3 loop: CASDSIGGYEQYF. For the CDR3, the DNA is TGTGCCAGCGACTCAATAGGGGGCTACGAGCAGTACTTC.

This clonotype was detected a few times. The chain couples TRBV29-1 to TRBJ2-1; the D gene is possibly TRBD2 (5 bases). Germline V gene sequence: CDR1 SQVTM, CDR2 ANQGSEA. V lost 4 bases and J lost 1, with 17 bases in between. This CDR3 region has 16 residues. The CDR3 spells CSVGLLGWDSYNEQFF. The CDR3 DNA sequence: TGCAGCGTTGGGTTACTAGGGTGGGATTCCTACAATGAGCAGTTCTTC.

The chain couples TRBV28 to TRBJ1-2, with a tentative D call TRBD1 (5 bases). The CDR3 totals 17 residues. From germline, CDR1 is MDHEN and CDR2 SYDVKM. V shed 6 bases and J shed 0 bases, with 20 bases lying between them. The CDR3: CASRDTGTEPPNYGYTF. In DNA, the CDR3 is TGTGCCAGCAGGGATACCGGGACGGAACCCCCTAACTATGGCTACACCTTC.